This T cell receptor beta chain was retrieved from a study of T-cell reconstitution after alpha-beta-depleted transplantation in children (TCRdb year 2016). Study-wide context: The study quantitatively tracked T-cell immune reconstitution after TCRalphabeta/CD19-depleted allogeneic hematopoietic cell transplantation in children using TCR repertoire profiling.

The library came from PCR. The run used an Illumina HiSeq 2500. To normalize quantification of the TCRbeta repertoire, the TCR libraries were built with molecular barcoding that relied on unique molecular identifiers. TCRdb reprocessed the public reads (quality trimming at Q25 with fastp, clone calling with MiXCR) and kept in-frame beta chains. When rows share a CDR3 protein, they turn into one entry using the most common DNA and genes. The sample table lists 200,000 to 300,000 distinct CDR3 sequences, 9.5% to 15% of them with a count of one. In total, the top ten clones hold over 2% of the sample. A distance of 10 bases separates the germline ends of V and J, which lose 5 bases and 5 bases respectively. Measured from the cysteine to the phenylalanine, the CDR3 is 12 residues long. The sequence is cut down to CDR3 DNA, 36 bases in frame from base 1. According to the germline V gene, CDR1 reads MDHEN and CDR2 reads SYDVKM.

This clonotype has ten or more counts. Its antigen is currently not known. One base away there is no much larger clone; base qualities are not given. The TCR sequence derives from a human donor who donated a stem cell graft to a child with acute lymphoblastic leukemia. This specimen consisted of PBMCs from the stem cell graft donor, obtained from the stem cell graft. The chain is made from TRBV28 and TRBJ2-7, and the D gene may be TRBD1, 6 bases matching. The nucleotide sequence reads TGTGCCAGCAGTCATACAGGGAACGAGCAGTACTTC. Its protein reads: CASSHTGNEQYF. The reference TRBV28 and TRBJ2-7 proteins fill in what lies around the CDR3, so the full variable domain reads DVKVTQSSRYLVKRTGEKVFLECVQDMDHENMFWYRQDPGLGLRLIYFSYDVKMKEKGDIPEGYSVSREKKERFSLILESASTNQTSMYLCASSHTGNEQYFGPGTRLTVT.